This T cell receptor (beta chain) was recorded in a study of OX40 agonist ivuxolimab in advanced cancers. The study's findings and limits: CD4+ and CD8+ blood T cells expanded clonally by week 6 at 0.1 to 3.0 mg/kg.

A remark on this clone: Its antigen is undetermined.

The length of the CDR3 is 12 residues. Germline V gives CDR1 MGHRA, CDR2 YSYEKL. Deletions cut 1 base from V and 6 bases from J, with 7 bases between. Data came from immunoSEQ multiplex PCR; TCRdb stores just in-frame clones and leaves some out. Among under 60,000 clones listed, 94% were seen once. Sampled blood was obtained at baseline, cycle 4 day 1, and cycle 7 day 1. V usage is TRBV4-1 and J usage is TRBJ2-7, with unresolved D. The TCR originated in an adult with an advanced solid tumor such as melanoma, head and neck, liver or kidney cancer. Sequencing was performed on CD4+ or CD8+ T cells sorted from blood, taken in a trial of the OX40 agonist ivuxolimab. The CDR3 protein is CASSQGEIEQYF. DNA for the CDR3: TGCGCCAGCAGCCAAGGAGAGATCGAGCAGTACTTC.